This entry features one T cell receptor (beta chain) sequence. The table came from immunoSEQ multiplex PCR; TCRdb's copy has only in-frame clones and leaves some out. The sample lists hundreds of thousands of clones; around 89% were seen once. The CDR3 sequence is 17 residues long. Germline CDR1 SGHNT, CDR2 YENEEA. V was trimmed by 5 bases and J by 3 bases, leaving 19 bases between them. This sample stems from a study of shared T cell receptors in the human thymus. Separately, the same data were catalogued under a study of human thymus T cells. As reported in that work: Among the donors, all were healthy Finnish infants having corrective surgery for congenital heart defects. Resected material from corrective heart surgery provided the thymus tissue analysed. Unrelated individuals were reported by related research to share highly overlapping thymic repertoires.

The V gene is TRBV11-3, the J gene TRBJ2-2; TRBD2 might be the D (5 bases). Material: thymocytes. The sequence derives from a boy younger than two with a congenital heart defect. The CDR3 nucleotides read TGTGCCAGCAGCCCCCCGCGAGGGAGTGGGGACACCGGGGAGCTGTTTTTT. Translating it yields CASSPPRGSGDTGELFF. The full variable domain, with the rest looked up from reference TRBV11-3 and TRBJ2-2, is EAGVVQSPRYKIIEKKQPVAFWCNPISGHNTLYWYLQNLGQGPELLIRYENEEAVDDSQLPKDRFSAERLKGVDSTLKIQPAELGDSAVYLCASSPPRGSGDTGELFFGEGSRLTVL.